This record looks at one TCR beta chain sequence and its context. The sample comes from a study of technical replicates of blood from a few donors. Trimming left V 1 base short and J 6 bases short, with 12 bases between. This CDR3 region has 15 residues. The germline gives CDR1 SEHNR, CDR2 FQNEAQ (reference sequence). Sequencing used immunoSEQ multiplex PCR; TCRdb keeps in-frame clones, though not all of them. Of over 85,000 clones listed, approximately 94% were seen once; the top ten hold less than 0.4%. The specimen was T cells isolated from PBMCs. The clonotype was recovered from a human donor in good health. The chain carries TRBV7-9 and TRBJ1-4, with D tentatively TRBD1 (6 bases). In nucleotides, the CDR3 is TGTGCCAGCAGCTTAGAAGGGACATCGCATGAAAAACTGTTTTTT. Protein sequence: CASSLEGTSHEKLFF.